These T cell receptor beta chains were read from a single sample in a study of T cell responses to AZD1222 COVID-19 vaccine. Some clones are missing from TCRdb's copy, which holds only in-frame ones; the method was immunoSEQ multiplex PCR. The data contain 150,000 to 200,000 clones, over 90% of them singletons. Sequences were derived from peripheral blood, sampled on day 0 of AZD1222 vaccination. The receptors here all came from an adult in good health. Both conserved end residues are part of each CDR3. The D gene is left open where the match is weak. Clone size appears in some rows only: once, few, many, or a class for an expanded clone.

d_gene	abundance	j_gene	v_gene	CDR3aa	CDR3nt
.	.	TRBJ1-1	TRBV5-1	CASRTQNTEAFF	TGCGCCAGCAGAACCCAGAACACTGAAGCTTTCTTT
.	.	TRBJ1-2	TRBV7-2	CASSLYEIYGYTF	TGTGCCAGCAGCTTATATGAAATCTATGGCTACACCTTC
TRBD1	.	TRBJ1-4	TRBV2	CASSRQGDEKLFF	TGTGCCAGCAGCCGACAGGGGGACGAAAAACTGTTTTTT
TRBD1	.	TRBJ1-5	TRBV19	CASSPTGYSNQPQHF	TGTGCCAGTAGCCCGACAGGGTATAGCAATCAGCCCCAGCATTTT
.	.	TRBJ1-2	TRBV5-1	CASSGDYGYTF	TGCGCCAGCAGCGGGGACTATGGCTACACCTTC
.	.	TRBJ1-4	TRBV2	CASSAPAGKLFF	TGTGCCAGCAGTGCCCCCGCGGGGAAACTGTTTTTT
.	.	TRBJ2-7	TRBV28	CASSFQVGYEQYF	TGTGCCAGCAGTTTTCAGGTGGGATACGAGCAGTACTTC
.	.	TRBJ1-1	TRBV6-6	CASEDSNTEAFF	TGTGCCAGCGAGGATTCGAACACTGAAGCTTTCTTT
.	.	TRBJ2-5	TRBV10-3	CAKLRQETQYF	TGTGCCAAACTTCGACAAGAGACCCAGTACTTC
.	.	TRBJ1-5	TRBV5-6	CASSRWGLWDSGNQPQHF	TGTGCCAGCAGCCGGTGGGGTTTGTGGGATAGTGGAAATCAGCCCCAGCATTTT
.	few	TRBJ1-1	TRBV20-1	CSARWNAEAFF	TGCAGTGCTAGATGGAACGCAGAAGCTTTCTTT
.	.	TRBJ2-7	TRBV7-2	CASSLSREWQYF	TGTGCCAGCAGCCTCTCAAGGGAATGGCAGTACTTC
.	.	TRBJ1-6	TRBV7-8	CASSLGLFPSGDNSPLHF	TGTGCCAGCAGCTTAGGACTTTTTCCGTCAGGTGACAATTCACCCCTCCACTTT
TRBD1	.	TRBJ1-1	TRBV19	CATGDRGNTEAFF	TGTGCCACTGGGGACAGGGGGAACACTGAAGCTTTCTTT
TRBD1	.	TRBJ2-2	TRBV4-2	CASSQDWGTGQTGELFF	TGTGCCAGCAGCCAAGATTGGGGGACAGGTCAAACCGGGGAGCTGTTTTTT
.	.	TRBJ2-2	TRBV15	CATSGGTDTGELFF	TGTGCCACCAGCGGGGGGACCGACACCGGGGAGCTGTTTTTT
.	.	TRBJ1-2	TRBV4-2	CASSQDRTVYGYTF	TGTGCCAGCAGCCAAGACAGGACGGTCTATGGCTACACCTTC
.	.	TRBJ1-5	TRBV19	CASSIQQGSGSNQPQHF	TGTGCCAGTAGTATTCAGCAGGGGTCGGGTAGCAATCAGCCCCAGCATTTT
.	.	TRBJ1-4	TRBV5-6	CASSLDGAEKLFF	TGTGCCAGCAGCTTGGATGGGGCCGAAAAACTGTTTTTT
TRBD1	.	TRBJ1-1	TRBV29-1	CSVAHRGRNTEAFF	TGCAGCGTTGCCCACAGGGGGCGCAACACTGAAGCTTTCTTT
.	.	TRBJ2-2	TRBV9	CASTKTGNTGELFF	TGTGCCAGTACAAAAACAGGGAACACCGGGGAGCTGTTTTTT
.	.	TRBJ1-5	TRBV11-3	CASSLDQKGPQHF	TGTGCCAGCAGCTTAGATCAGAAGGGGCCCCAGCATTTT
.	.	TRBJ1-3	TRBV12-5	CARGWESHSGNTIYF	TGTGCTAGGGGCTGGGAATCGCACTCTGGAAACACCATATATTTT
.	.	TRBJ2-2	TRBV11-3	CASSLVGGFDTGELFF	TGTGCCAGCAGCTTAGTTGGGGGTTTTGACACCGGGGAGCTGTTTTTT
.	.	TRBJ1-1	TRBV19	CASSIDLGTEAFF	TGTGCCAGTAGTATAGACCTGGGGACTGAAGCTTTCTTT
.	.	TRBJ2-6	TRBV18	CASRRDSTSGANVLTF	TGTGCCAGCCGCCGGGACTCGACCTCTGGGGCCAACGTCCTGACTTTC
.	.	TRBJ1-5	TRBV27	CASSLTGSNQPQHF	TGTGCCAGCAGTTTAACGGGGAGCAATCAGCCCCAGCATTTT
.	.	TRBJ1-1	TRBV14	CASSQGAWTEAFF	TGTGCCAGCAGCCAGGGGGCTTGGACTGAAGCTTTCTTT
TRBD2	.	TRBJ2-5	TRBV24-1	CATSAGGGRGSETQYF	TGTGCCACCAGTGCCGGGGGAGGGAGGGGTTCCGAGACCCAGTACTTC
.	.	TRBJ1-6	TRBV27	CASSLSVSGSGSPLHF	TGTGCCAGCAGTTTATCAGTGTCAGGGTCCGGATCACCCCTCCACTTT
.	.	TRBJ2-7	TRBV10-2	CASSDWGTYEQYF	TGCGCCAGCAGTGATTGGGGAACCTACGAGCAGTACTTC
.	once	TRBJ1-2	TRBV7-9	CASSLGNGYTF	TGTGCCAGCAGCCTAGGGAATGGCTACACCTTC
TRBD1	.	TRBJ2-7	TRBV6-5	CASSIDRGLDEQYF	TGTGCCAGCAGTATAGACAGGGGTCTCGACGAGCAGTACTTC
TRBD2	.	TRBJ2-1	TRBV11-2	CASSPTSGRAYEQFF	TGTGCCAGCAGCCCGACTAGCGGGAGGGCCTATGAGCAGTTCTTC
.	.	TRBJ1-4	TRBV14	CASSLEGRRANEKLFF	TGTGCCAGCAGCCTGGAGGGCCGCCGGGCTAATGAAAAACTGTTTTTT
TRBD1	once	TRBJ1-2	TRBV9	CASSLGTGIRGYTF	TGTGCCAGCAGCCTCGGGACAGGGATTAGGGGCTACACCTTC
.	.	TRBJ1-1	TRBV5-1	CASSLDGQNTEAFF	TGCGCCAGCAGCTTGGATGGGCAGAACACTGAAGCTTTCTTT
.	.	TRBJ2-3	TRBV5-1	CASSLGHTDTQYF	TGCGCCAGCAGCTTGGGGCACACAGATACGCAGTATTTT
.	.	TRBJ2-5	TRBV7-9	CASSLRYESRDGKETQYF	TGTGCCAGCAGCTTACGTTACGAATCCAGGGATGGGAAGGAGACCCAGTACTTC
.	.	TRBJ1-5	TRBV10-3	CAISAVGGENQPQHF	TGTGCCATCAGTGCGGTCGGGGGAGAGAATCAGCCCCAGCATTTT
TRBD2	.	TRBJ2-1	TRBV7-9	CASSFLAGTGEQFF	TGTGCCAGCAGCTTTTTAGCGGGAACTGGTGAGCAGTTCTTC
TRBD2	.	TRBJ2-1	TRBV9	CASSETSGGPSEQFF	TGTGCCAGCAGCGAAACTAGCGGGGGGCCCAGTGAGCAGTTCTTC
TRBD2	once	TRBJ2-7	TRBV27	CASRGLAGEDEQYF	TGTGCCAGCAGAGGACTAGCGGGAGAGGACGAGCAGTACTTC
.	.	TRBJ1-4	TRBV6-1	CASSEEGASDEKLFF	TGTGCCAGCAGTGAGGAGGGTGCTTCAGATGAAAAACTGTTTTTT